This is a list of T cell receptor beta chains from one sample in a study of T cell changes during pregnancy in multiple sclerosis. Clones were read by immunoSEQ multiplex PCR, and TCRdb kept only the in-frame ones, dropping some. The sample holds 85,000 to 100,000 clones, over 80% seen once. This sample comprised peripheral blood, obtained after pregnancy. The origin of the receptors is a female donor with multiple sclerosis, enrolled in a pregnancy study. Each CDR3 is given with its conserved first and last residue. Each record gives: clone size, V gene, D gene, J gene, CDR3 protein, CDR3 DNA. A D gene is named only where the DNA matches it firmly. Clone size is stated in some rows and not others, as once, few, many or a class when expanded.

abundance: few; v_gene: TRBV30; d_gene: .; j_gene: TRBJ1-1; CDR3aa: CAWSYSYGEDTEAFF; CDR3nt: TGTGCCTGGAGTTACTCCTACGGGGAGGACACTGAAGCTTTCTTT
abundance: .; v_gene: TRBV6-5; d_gene: TRBD1; j_gene: TRBJ2-7; CDR3aa: CASGRTGLYEQYF; CDR3nt: TGTGCCAGTGGGCGGACAGGACTCTACGAGCAGTACTTC
abundance: .; v_gene: TRBV19; d_gene: TRBD1; j_gene: TRBJ2-1; CDR3aa: CASSLQGNNEQFF; CDR3nt: TGTGCCAGTAGTCTACAGGGGAACAATGAGCAGTTCTTC
abundance: .; v_gene: TRBV29-1; d_gene: .; j_gene: TRBJ2-1; CDR3aa: CSVDADPGGGEQFF; CDR3nt: TGCAGCGTTGATGCGGACCCCGGAGGTGGGGAGCAGTTCTTC
abundance: once; v_gene: TRBV19; d_gene: .; j_gene: TRBJ1-1; CDR3aa: CASRKGDPEAFF; CDR3nt: TGTGCCAGTCGTAAGGGGGACCCTGAAGCTTTCTTT
abundance: .; v_gene: TRBV6-1; d_gene: .; j_gene: TRBJ2-1; CDR3aa: CASSEGRGRDFRNEQFF; CDR3nt: TGTGCCAGCAGTGAAGGGCGCGGGCGGGACTTCCGCAATGAGCAGTTCTTC
abundance: .; v_gene: TRBV6-1; d_gene: TRBD1; j_gene: TRBJ1-2; CDR3aa: CASSESWTGTYGYTF; CDR3nt: TGTGCCAGCAGTGAATCATGGACAGGGACCTATGGCTACACCTTC
abundance: few; v_gene: TRBV9; d_gene: .; j_gene: TRBJ2-1; CDR3aa: CASSQSHGNNEQFF; CDR3nt: TGTGCCAGCAGCCAGTCCCACGGGAACAATGAGCAGTTCTTC
abundance: .; v_gene: TRBV5-1; d_gene: .; j_gene: TRBJ1-2; CDR3aa: CASSLSLANYGYTF; CDR3nt: TGCGCCAGCAGCTTATCCTTAGCTAACTATGGCTACACCTTC
abundance: .; v_gene: TRBV6-5; d_gene: .; j_gene: TRBJ2-5; CDR3aa: CASSDSKETQYF; CDR3nt: TGTGCCAGCAGCGACAGCAAGGAGACCCAGTACTTC
abundance: .; v_gene: TRBV7-2; d_gene: .; j_gene: TRBJ2-7; CDR3aa: CASSYRFDEQYF; CDR3nt: TGTGCCAGCAGCTACAGGTTCGACGAGCAGTACTTC
abundance: .; v_gene: TRBV5-1; d_gene: TRBD2; j_gene: TRBJ2-1; CDR3aa: CASSPTSGSYNEQFF; CDR3nt: TGCGCCAGCAGCCCTACTAGCGGGTCCTACAATGAGCAGTTCTTC
abundance: .; v_gene: TRBV5-1; d_gene: TRBD2; j_gene: TRBJ2-3; CDR3aa: CASSLTLAGGRQDTQYF; CDR3nt: TGCGCCAGCAGCTTAACACTAGCGGGAGGGCGGCAAGATACGCAGTATTTT
abundance: .; v_gene: TRBV5-1; d_gene: .; j_gene: TRBJ1-2; CDR3aa: CASSLGQEDAGYTF; CDR3nt: TGCGCCAGCAGCTTGGGGCAGGAGGATGCTGGCTACACCTTC
abundance: .; v_gene: TRBV5-6; d_gene: .; j_gene: TRBJ2-7; CDR3aa: CASSLEQPPYEQYF; CDR3nt: TGTGCCAGCAGCTTAGAACAGCCTCCCTACGAGCAGTACTTC
abundance: once; v_gene: TRBV5-4; d_gene: TRBD2; j_gene: TRBJ2-3; CDR3aa: CASSLRAGGTTDTQYF; CDR3nt: TGTGCCAGCAGCTTAAGAGCGGGGGGTACCACAGATACGCAGTATTTT
abundance: .; v_gene: TRBV11-2; d_gene: TRBD1; j_gene: TRBJ1-4; CDR3aa: CASSLRQGNEKLFF; CDR3nt: TGTGCCAGCAGCTTGAGACAGGGGAATGAAAAACTGTTTTTT
abundance: .; v_gene: TRBV6-5; d_gene: .; j_gene: TRBJ2-3; CDR3aa: CASSYGGADTQYF; CDR3nt: TGTGCCAGCAGTTACGGAGGGGCAGATACGCAGTATTTT
abundance: .; v_gene: TRBV6-1; d_gene: .; j_gene: TRBJ2-7; CDR3aa: CASSGLFSYEQYF; CDR3nt: TGTGCCAGCAGTGGACTCTTCTCCTACGAGCAGTACTTC
abundance: .; v_gene: TRBV7-2; d_gene: TRBD2; j_gene: TRBJ2-7; CDR3aa: CASRPASGAVYEQYF; CDR3nt: TGTGCCAGCAGACCTGCTAGCGGTGCAGTCTACGAGCAGTACTTC
abundance: .; v_gene: TRBV29-1; d_gene: TRBD2; j_gene: TRBJ2-1; CDR3aa: CSGGTSGGVEEQFF; CDR3nt: TGCAGCGGCGGGACTAGCGGGGGGGTCGAGGAGCAGTTCTTC
abundance: once; v_gene: TRBV27; d_gene: .; j_gene: TRBJ1-1; CDR3aa: CASSHQGKRRNTEAFF; CDR3nt: TGTGCCAGCAGTCACCAGGGGAAGAGGAGGAACACTGAAGCTTTCTTT
abundance: .; v_gene: TRBV30; d_gene: .; j_gene: TRBJ1-2; CDR3aa: CAWSVQGGYTF; CDR3nt: TGTGCCTGGAGTGTACAGGGTGGCTACACCTTC
abundance: .; v_gene: TRBV27; d_gene: TRBD1; j_gene: TRBJ2-2; CDR3aa: CASSLLGTGGLTGELFF; CDR3nt: TGTGCCAGCAGTTTATTAGGGACAGGGGGGCTAACCGGGGAGCTGTTTTTT
abundance: .; v_gene: TRBV9; d_gene: .; j_gene: TRBJ2-7; CDR3aa: CASSVGQGVLYEQYF; CDR3nt: TGTGCCAGCAGCGTAGGCCAGGGCGTTCTCTACGAGCAGTACTTC
abundance: .; v_gene: TRBV27; d_gene: .; j_gene: TRBJ1-6; CDR3aa: CASTRGPGNSPLHF; CDR3nt: TGTGCCAGCACCCGTGGGCCCGGCAATTCACCCCTCCACTTT
abundance: .; v_gene: TRBV5-5; d_gene: TRBD1; j_gene: TRBJ2-6; CDR3aa: CASSLGQGQYSGANVLTF; CDR3nt: TGTGCCAGCAGCCTCGGACAGGGACAATACTCTGGGGCCAACGTCCTGACTTTC
abundance: .; v_gene: TRBV4-3; d_gene: TRBD1; j_gene: TRBJ1-3; CDR3aa: CASSPHPGTGSGNTIYF; CDR3nt: TGCGCCAGCAGCCCCCACCCCGGGACAGGCTCTGGAAACACCATATATTTT
abundance: .; v_gene: TRBV2; d_gene: .; j_gene: TRBJ1-1; CDR3aa: CASSEVREAFF; CDR3nt: TGTGCCAGCAGTGAAGTGCGGGAAGCTTTCTTT
abundance: .; v_gene: TRBV7-2; d_gene: .; j_gene: TRBJ2-7; CDR3aa: CASSPWPSYEQYF; CDR3nt: TGTGCCAGCAGCCCCTGGCCCAGCTACGAGCAGTACTTC
abundance: .; v_gene: TRBV9; d_gene: TRBD1; j_gene: TRBJ1-2; CDR3aa: CASSAPGTGYNYGYTF; CDR3nt: TGTGCCAGCAGCGCCCCCGGGACAGGGTATAACTATGGCTACACCTTC
abundance: .; v_gene: TRBV18; d_gene: .; j_gene: TRBJ1-2; CDR3aa: CATSAQDFRGSSGYTF; CDR3nt: TGTGCCACCTCGGCCCAAGATTTTCGAGGGTCCTCTGGCTACACCTTC
abundance: .; v_gene: TRBV6-1; d_gene: .; j_gene: TRBJ2-7; CDR3aa: CASRRQAPYEQYF; CDR3nt: TGTGCCAGCAGACGGCAGGCCCCCTACGAGCAGTACTTC
abundance: .; v_gene: TRBV2; d_gene: .; j_gene: TRBJ1-5; CDR3aa: CASRGTSTGKSNQPQHF; CDR3nt: TGTGCCAGCAGGGGAACCTCAACAGGGAAGAGCAATCAGCCCCAGCATTTT
abundance: .; v_gene: TRBV7-2; d_gene: .; j_gene: TRBJ2-7; CDR3aa: CASSFGSDSYEQYF; CDR3nt: TGTGCCAGCAGCTTCGGGTCAGATTCCTACGAGCAGTACTTC
abundance: .; v_gene: TRBV6-6; d_gene: .; j_gene: TRBJ2-3; CDR3aa: CASRTEGDTQYF; CDR3nt: TGTGCCAGCAGAACCGAGGGAGATACGCAGTATTTT
abundance: .; v_gene: TRBV29-1; d_gene: TRBD1; j_gene: TRBJ1-2; CDR3aa: CSVEDRVHYGYTF; CDR3nt: TGCAGCGTGGAAGACAGGGTCCACTATGGCTACACCTTC
abundance: .; v_gene: TRBV7-8; d_gene: .; j_gene: TRBJ2-2; CDR3aa: CASSRRGTPEGELFF; CDR3nt: TGTGCCAGCAGCCGACGAGGGACTCCTGAAGGGGAGCTGTTTTTT
abundance: .; v_gene: TRBV5-4; d_gene: .; j_gene: TRBJ2-7; CDR3aa: CASSLARPRSYEQYF; CDR3nt: TGTGCCAGCAGCTTGGCGCGGCCCCGATCCTACGAGCAGTACTTC
abundance: .; v_gene: TRBV4-1; d_gene: TRBD2; j_gene: TRBJ2-7; CDR3aa: CASSHEVDSSGRDEQYF; CDR3nt: TGCGCCAGCAGCCATGAAGTGGATAGTAGCGGGAGGGACGAGCAGTACTTC
abundance: few; v_gene: TRBV7-8; d_gene: .; j_gene: TRBJ2-7; CDR3aa: CASTPGRIPGEQYF; CDR3nt: TGTGCCAGCACCCCAGGAAGAATACCGGGGGAGCAGTACTTC
abundance: .; v_gene: TRBV28; d_gene: TRBD1; j_gene: TRBJ1-1; CDR3aa: CASRPDRVNAFF; CDR3nt: TGTGCCAGCAGGCCTGACAGGGTGAACGCTTTCTTT
abundance: .; v_gene: TRBV19; d_gene: .; j_gene: TRBJ1-5; CDR3aa: CASRAKGQPQHF; CDR3nt: TGTGCCAGTAGAGCTAAGGGGCAGCCCCAGCATTTT
abundance: .; v_gene: TRBV19; d_gene: TRBD1; j_gene: TRBJ1-2; CDR3aa: CASSRTGATAYGYTF; CDR3nt: TGTGCCAGTAGCCGGACAGGGGCGACCGCCTATGGCTACACCTTC
abundance: .; v_gene: TRBV19; d_gene: .; j_gene: TRBJ1-5; CDR3aa: CASSIGQPGDQPQHF; CDR3nt: TGTGCCAGTAGTATTGGCCAGCCAGGGGATCAGCCCCAGCATTTT
abundance: .; v_gene: TRBV11-2; d_gene: TRBD2; j_gene: TRBJ2-3; CDR3aa: CASSSYGRDSDTQYF; CDR3nt: TGTGCCAGCAGCTCCTACGGGAGGGACTCAGATACGCAGTATTTT
abundance: once; v_gene: TRBV13; d_gene: .; j_gene: TRBJ1-2; CDR3aa: CASSLPRGGANYGYTF; CDR3nt: TGTGCCAGCAGCCTACCTAGGGGGGGGGCCAACTATGGCTACACCTTC
abundance: once; v_gene: TRBV18; d_gene: .; j_gene: TRBJ2-3; CDR3aa: CASSPDRPGTGGTQYF; CDR3nt: TGTGCCAGCTCTCCCGACAGGCCAGGTACGGGAGGTACGCAGTATTTT